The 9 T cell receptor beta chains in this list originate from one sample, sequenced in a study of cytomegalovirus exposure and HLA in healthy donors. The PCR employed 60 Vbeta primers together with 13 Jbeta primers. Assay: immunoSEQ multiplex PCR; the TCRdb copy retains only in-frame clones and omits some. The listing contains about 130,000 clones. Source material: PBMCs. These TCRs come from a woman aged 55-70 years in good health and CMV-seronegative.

Here the CDR3 DNA reads TGTGCCAGCAGCTTAGGCGGGACAGTTCAAGAGACCCAGTACTTC. Protein sequence: CASSLGGTVQETQYF. This chain joins TRBV11-2 and TRBJ2-5; D may be TRBD1 (7 bases). This CDR3 comprises 15 residues. Trimming pared 1 base from V and 2 bases from J, leaving 11 bases between. CDR1 SGHAT and CDR2 FQNNGV come from the germline V gene.

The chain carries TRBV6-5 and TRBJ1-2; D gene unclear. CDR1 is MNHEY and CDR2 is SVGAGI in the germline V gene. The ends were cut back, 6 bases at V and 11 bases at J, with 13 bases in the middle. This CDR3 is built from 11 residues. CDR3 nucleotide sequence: TGTGCCAGCAGCCACGGGGAGTGGTACACCTTC. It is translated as CASSHGEWYTF.

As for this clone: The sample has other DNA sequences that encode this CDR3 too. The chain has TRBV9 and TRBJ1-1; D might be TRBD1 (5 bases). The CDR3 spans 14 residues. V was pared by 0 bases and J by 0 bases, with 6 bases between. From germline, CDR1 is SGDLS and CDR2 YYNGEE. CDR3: CASSVGQMNTEAFF. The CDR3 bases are TGTGCCAGCAGCGTAGGACAGATGAACACTGAAGCTTTCTTT.

CDR3 loop: CASSPLGSSNQPQHF. CDR3 DNA: TGTGCCAGCAGTCCGTTGGGCTCTAGCAATCAGCCCCAGCATTTT. J is TRBJ1-5 and V is TRBV7-9, with no clear D. The CDR3 runs 15 residues. V lost 6 bases and J 0 bases, leaving 12 bases between the germline ends. Germline V gives CDR1 SEHNR, CDR2 FQNEAQ (reference sequence).

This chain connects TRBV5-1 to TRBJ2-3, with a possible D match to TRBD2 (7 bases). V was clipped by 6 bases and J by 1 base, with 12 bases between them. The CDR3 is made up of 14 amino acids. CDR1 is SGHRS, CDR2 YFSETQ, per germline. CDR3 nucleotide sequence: TGCGCCAGCACGGAAGGGGGGGGCACAGATACGCAGTATTTT. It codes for CASTEGGGTDTQYF. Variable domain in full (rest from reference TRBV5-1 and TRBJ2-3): KAGVTQTPRYLIKTRGQQVTLSCSPISGHRSVSWYQQTPGQGLQFLFEYFSETQRNKGNFPGRFSGRQFSNSRSEMNVSTLELGDSALYLCASTEGGGTDTQYFGPGTRLTVL.

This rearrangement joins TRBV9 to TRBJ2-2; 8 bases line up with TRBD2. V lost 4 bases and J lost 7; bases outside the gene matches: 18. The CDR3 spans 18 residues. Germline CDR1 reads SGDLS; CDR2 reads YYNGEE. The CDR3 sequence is CASSPREGTTLVDGELFF. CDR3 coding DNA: TGTGCCAGCAGCCCCCGGGAGGGAACAACGCTTGTTGACGGGGAGCTGTTTTTT. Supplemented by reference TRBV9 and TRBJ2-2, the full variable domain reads DSGVTQTPKHLITATGQRVTLRCSPRSGDLSVYWYQQSLDQGLQFLIQYYNGEERAKGNILERFSAQQFPDLHSELNLSSLELGDSALYFCASSPREGTTLVDGELFFGEGSRLTVL.

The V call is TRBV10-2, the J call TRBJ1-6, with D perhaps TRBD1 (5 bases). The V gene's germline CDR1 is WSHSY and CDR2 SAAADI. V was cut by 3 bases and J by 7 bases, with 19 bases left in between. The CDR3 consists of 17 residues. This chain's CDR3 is CASSDPQGLIGNSPLHF. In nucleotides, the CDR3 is TGCGCCAGCAGTGACCCGCAGGGCCTGATTGGGAATTCACCCCTCCACTTT.

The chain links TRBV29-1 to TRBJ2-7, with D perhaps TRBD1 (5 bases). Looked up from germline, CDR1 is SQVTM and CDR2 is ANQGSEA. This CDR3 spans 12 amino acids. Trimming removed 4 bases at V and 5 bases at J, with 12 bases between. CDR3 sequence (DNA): TGCAGCGTTGCTGGACATAGGGACGAGCAGTACTTC. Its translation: CSVAGHRDEQYF.

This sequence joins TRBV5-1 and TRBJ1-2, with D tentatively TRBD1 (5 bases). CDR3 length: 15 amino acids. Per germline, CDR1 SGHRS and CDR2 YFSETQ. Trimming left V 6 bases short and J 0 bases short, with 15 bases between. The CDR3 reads CASTLWGDPNYGYTF. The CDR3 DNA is TGCGCCAGCACCCTCTGGGGGGACCCTAACTATGGCTACACCTTC.